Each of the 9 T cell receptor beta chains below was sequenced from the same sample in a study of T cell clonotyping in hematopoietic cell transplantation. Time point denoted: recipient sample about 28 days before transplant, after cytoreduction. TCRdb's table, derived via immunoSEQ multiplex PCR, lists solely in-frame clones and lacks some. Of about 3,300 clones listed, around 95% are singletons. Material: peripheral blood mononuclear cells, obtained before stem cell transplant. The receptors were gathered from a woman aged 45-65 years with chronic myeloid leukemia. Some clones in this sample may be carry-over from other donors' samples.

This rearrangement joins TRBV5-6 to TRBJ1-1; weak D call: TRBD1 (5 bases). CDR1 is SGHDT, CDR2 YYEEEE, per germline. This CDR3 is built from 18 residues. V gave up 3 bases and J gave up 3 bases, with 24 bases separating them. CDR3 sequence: CASSSTFGVAGGDTEAFF. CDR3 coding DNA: TGTGCCAGCAGCTCCACCTTCGGGGTTGCGGGGGGTGACACTGAAGCTTTCTTT.

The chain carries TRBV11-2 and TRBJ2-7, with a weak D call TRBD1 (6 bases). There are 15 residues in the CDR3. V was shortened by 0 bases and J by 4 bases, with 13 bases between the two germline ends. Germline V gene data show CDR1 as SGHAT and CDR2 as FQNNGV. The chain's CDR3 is CASSLDFGGFYEQYF. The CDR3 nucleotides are TGTGCCAGCAGCTTAGATTTTGGGGGCTTTTACGAGCAGTACTTC.

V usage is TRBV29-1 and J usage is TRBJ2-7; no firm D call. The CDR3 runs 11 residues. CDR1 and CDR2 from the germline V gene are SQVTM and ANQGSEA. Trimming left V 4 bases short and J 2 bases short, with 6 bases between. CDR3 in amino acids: CSVGGTYEQYF. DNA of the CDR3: TGCAGCGTTGGGGGAACCTACGAGCAGTACTTC.

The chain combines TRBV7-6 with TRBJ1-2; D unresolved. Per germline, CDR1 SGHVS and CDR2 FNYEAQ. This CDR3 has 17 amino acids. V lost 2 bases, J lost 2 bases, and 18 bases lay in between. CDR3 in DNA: TGTGCCAGCAGCTTACGTCGGGGTATTAACGGGAACTATGGCTACACCTTC. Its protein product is CASSLRRGINGNYGYTF.

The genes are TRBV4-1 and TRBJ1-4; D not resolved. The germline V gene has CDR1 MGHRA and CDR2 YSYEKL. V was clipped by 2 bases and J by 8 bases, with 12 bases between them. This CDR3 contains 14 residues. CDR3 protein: CASSQPMSREKLFF. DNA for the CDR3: TGCGCCAGCAGCCAACCGATGAGTCGCGAAAAACTGTTTTTT.

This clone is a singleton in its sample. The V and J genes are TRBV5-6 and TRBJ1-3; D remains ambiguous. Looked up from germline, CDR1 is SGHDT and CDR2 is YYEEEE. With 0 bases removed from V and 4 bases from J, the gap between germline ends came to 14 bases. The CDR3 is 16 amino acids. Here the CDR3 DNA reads TGTGCCAGCAGCTTGGTGTCCCGGACGCCCGGAAACACCATATATTTT. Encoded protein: CASSLVSRTPGNTIYF.

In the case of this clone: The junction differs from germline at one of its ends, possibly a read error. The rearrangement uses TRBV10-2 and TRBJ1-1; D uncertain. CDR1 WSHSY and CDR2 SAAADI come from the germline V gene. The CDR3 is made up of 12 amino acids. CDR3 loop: CASRDEGAEAFF. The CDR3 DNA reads TGCGCCAGCCGTGACGAGGGCGCTGAAGCTTTCTTT.

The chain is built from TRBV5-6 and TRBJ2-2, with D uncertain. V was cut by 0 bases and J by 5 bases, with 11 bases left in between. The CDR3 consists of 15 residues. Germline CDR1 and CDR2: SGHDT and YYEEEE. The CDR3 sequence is CASSLAPAITGELFF. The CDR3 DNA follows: TGTGCCAGCAGCTTGGCTCCAGCCATAACCGGGGAGCTGTTTTTT.

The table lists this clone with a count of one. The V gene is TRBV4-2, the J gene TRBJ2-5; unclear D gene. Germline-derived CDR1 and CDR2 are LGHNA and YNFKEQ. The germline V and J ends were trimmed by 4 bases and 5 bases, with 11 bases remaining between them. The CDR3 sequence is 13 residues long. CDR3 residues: CASSLFSRETQYF. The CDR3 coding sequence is TGTGCCAGCAGCCTCTTCAGTCGGGAGACCCAGTACTTC.